This T cell receptor beta chain was retrieved from a study of regulatory and conventional T cells in RAG deficiency. Study observations and caveats: Omenn CD25-high CD127-low cells may be activated cells, not true Tregs. RAG-deficient patients showed markedly lower Shannon entropy and higher Simpson indices than control T-cell subsets. Omenn syndrome and CID/AS patients had around 100-fold fewer unique Treg TCR beta sequences, versus around 10-fold elsewhere. In Omenn syndrome, Treg and Tconv repertoires overlapped >80%.

Blood CD4+ CD25-high CD127-low regulatory T cells supplied the genomic DNA template. On this clone: The target antigen is unknown.

Only in-frame clones appear in the TCRdb table, and some are missing; sequencing was by immunoSEQ multiplex PCR. Of about 3,200 clones in the sample, 85% to 95% were seen once. The CDR3 spans 17 residues. V was clipped by 0 bases and J by 0 bases, with 13 bases between them. The germline V gene encodes CDR1 SGHRS and CDR2 YFSETQ. The same data also went into a second study, on regulatory T cells. In that study: Amplification used 52 TRBV primers and 13 TRBJ primers.

Sequenced input: CD4+ Tregs sorted from blood. This sequence joins TRBV5-1 and TRBJ1-3; D unresolved. The TCR was taken from a human donor in good health. CDR3 protein: CASSLGRTMTSGNTIYF. The CDR3 DNA reads as TGCGCCAGCAGCTTGGGACGGACGATGACCTCTGGAAACACCATATATTTT.